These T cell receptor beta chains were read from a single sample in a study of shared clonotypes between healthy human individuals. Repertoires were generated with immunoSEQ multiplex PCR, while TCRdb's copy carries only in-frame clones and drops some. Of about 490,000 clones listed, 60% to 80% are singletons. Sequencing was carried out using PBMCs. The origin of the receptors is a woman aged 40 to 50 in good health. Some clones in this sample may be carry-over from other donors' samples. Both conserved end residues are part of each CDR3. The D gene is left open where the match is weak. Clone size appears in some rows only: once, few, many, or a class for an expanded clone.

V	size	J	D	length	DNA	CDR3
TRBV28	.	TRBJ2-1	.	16	TGTGCCAGCAGCCCCCTCGTCGGAATGCGATACAATGAGCAGTTCTTC	CASSPLVGMRYNEQFF
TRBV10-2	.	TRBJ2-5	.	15	TGCGCCAGCTCCATACGGGAGCTGGCGGTCGAGACCCAGTACTTC	CASSIRELAVETQYF
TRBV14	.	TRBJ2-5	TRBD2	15	TGTGCCAGCAGCCGTCTAGCGGGGACCAAAGAGACCCAGTACTTC	CASSRLAGTKETQYF
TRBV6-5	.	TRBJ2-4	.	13	TGTGCCAGCAGTTACTCAAGCAGAAACATTCAGTACTTC	CASSYSSRNIQYF
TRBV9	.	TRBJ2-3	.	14	TGTGCCAGCAGCGTAGGGACCCATTTATTTGGGCAGTATTTT	CASSVGTHLFGQYF
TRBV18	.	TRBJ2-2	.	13	TGTGCCAGCTCATCAGAAAACACCGGGGAGCTGTTTTTT	CASSSENTGELFF
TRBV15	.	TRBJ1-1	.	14	TGTGCCACCAGCAAAGGACGGCCGAACACTGAAGCTTTCTTT	CATSKGRPNTEAFF
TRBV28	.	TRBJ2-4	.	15	TGTGCCAGCAGGTCCCAGGGGTTTGCCAAAAACATTCAGTACTTC	CASRSQGFAKNIQYF
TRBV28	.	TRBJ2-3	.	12	TGTGCCAGCAGGGCCGGGACAGATACGCAGTATTTT	CASRAGTDTQYF
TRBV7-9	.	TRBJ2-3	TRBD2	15	TGTGCCAGCAGCCCCCGACTAGCGGACACAGATACGCAGTATTTT	CASSPRLADTDTQYF
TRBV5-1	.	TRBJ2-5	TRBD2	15	TGCGCCAGCAGCTTGGAGGGACTAGTTCTTGAGACCCAGTACTTC	CASSLEGLVLETQYF
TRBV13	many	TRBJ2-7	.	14	TGTGCCAGCAGCCTAACCCCCTACTCCTACGAGCAGTACTTC	CASSLTPYSYEQYF
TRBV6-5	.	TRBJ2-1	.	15	TGTGCCAGCAGTTACAAGAGAAACTCCTACAATGAGCAGTTCTTC	CASSYKRNSYNEQFF
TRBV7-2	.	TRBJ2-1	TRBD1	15	TGTGCCAGCAGCACCCAGGGGGCCATAATGCGTGAGCAGTTCTTC	CASSTQGAIMREQFF
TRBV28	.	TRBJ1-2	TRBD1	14	TGTGCCAGCAGTTGGGACAGGGGATTTTCTGGCTACACCTTC	CASSWDRGFSGYTF
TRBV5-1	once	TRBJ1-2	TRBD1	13	TGCGCCAGCAGGGGGGGACAGAGCTATGGCTACACCTTC	CASRGGQSYGYTF
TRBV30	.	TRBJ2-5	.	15	TGTGCCTGGAATCTGCGCGGGCTGGAACAAGAGACCCAGTACTTC	CAWNLRGLEQETQYF
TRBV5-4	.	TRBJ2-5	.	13	TGTGCCAGCAGCCTGGGGTTCCAAGAGACCCAGTACTTC	CASSLGFQETQYF
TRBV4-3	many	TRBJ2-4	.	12	TGCGCCAGCCGAAACCCCGGGGCTAGTTTACACTTC	CASRNPGASLHF
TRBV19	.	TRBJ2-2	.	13	TGTGCCAGTATACCGGTAGCTGGCGGGGAGCTGTTTTTT	CASIPVAGGELFF